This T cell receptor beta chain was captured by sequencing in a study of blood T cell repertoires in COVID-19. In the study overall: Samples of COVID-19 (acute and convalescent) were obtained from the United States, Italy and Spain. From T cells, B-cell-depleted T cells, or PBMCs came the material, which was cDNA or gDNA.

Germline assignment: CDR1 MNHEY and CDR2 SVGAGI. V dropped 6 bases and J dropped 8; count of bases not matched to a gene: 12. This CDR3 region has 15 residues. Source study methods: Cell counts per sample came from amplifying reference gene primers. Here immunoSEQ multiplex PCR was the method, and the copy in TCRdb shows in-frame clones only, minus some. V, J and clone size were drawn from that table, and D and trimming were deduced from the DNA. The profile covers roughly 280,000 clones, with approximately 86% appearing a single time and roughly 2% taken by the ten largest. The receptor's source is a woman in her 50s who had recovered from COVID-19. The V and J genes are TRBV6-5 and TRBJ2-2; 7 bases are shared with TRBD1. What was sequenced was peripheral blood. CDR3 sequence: CASSPQGTPLGELFF. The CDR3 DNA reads TGTGCCAGCAGCCCACAGGGGACACCTTTGGGGGAGCTGTTTTTT.